The entry below gives a single TCR beta chain sequence along with its context. The antigen is unknown. This sample is drawn from a study of identical twins. General study points: For cord blood, abundant beta clonotypes had fewer insertions, unlike memory repertoires, which showed none. Out-of-frame beta chain sequences displayed weaker excess sharing between twins.

The CDR3 has 16 amino acids. CDR1 and CDR2 (germline): LGHDT, YNNKEL (reference sequence). Trimming removed 0 bases from V and 7 bases from J; junction bases left unmatched: 6. A single record per CDR3 protein comes from TCRdb applying MiXCR to the 5' RACE reads. The table records around 490,000 distinct CDR3 sequences, roughly 15% of them present only once. Only healthy Caucasians were enrolled as donors. These data were likewise used in another study, on yellow fever vaccine responses in identical twins. That report adds: Twins showed a vaccine T cell response that reportedly seemed partly convergent, partly personalized.

This TCR was sampled from a woman younger than 30 in good health. The source material was CD4+ T cells sorted from blood. The chain uses TRBV3-1 and TRBJ2-1; 10 bases are shared with TRBD2. The CDR3 reads CASSQDPSGSSNEQFF. In nucleotides, the CDR3 is TGTGCCAGCAGCCAAGACCCTAGCGGGAGCTCTAATGAGCAGTTCTTC.